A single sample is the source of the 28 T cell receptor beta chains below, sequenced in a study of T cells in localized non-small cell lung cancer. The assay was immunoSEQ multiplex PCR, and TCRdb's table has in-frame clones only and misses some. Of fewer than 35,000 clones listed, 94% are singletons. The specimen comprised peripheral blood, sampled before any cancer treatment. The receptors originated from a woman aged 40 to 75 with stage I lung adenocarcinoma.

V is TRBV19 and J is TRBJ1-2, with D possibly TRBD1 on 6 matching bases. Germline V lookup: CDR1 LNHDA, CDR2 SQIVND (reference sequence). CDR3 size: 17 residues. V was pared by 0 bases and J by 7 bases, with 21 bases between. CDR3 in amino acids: CASSIDLLGSGQPGYTF. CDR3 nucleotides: TGTGCCAGTAGTATAGATCTTCTGGGGTCCGGACAGCCTGGCTACACCTTC.

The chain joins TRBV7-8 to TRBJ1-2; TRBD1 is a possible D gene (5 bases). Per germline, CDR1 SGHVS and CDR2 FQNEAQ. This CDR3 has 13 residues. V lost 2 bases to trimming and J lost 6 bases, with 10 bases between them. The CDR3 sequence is CASSLTGADGYTF. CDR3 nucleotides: TGTGCCAGCAGCTTAACCGGGGCTGATGGCTACACCTTC.

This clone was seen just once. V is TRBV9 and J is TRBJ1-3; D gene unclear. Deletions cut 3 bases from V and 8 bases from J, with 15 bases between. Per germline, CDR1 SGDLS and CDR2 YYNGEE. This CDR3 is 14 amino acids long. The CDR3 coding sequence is TGTGCCAGCAGCGGCTCCCTTATAGAGGACACCATATATTTT. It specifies CASSGSLIEDTIYF. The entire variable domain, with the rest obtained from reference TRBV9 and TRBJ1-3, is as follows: DSGVTQTPKHLITATGQRVTLRCSPRSGDLSVYWYQQSLDQGLQFLIQYYNGEERAKGNILERFSAQQFPDLHSELNLSSLELGDSALYFCASSGSLIEDTIYFGEGSWLTVV.

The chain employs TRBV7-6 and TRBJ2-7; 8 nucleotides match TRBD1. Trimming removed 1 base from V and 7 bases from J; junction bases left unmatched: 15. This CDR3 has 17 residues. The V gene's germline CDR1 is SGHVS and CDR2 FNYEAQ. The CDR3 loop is CASSLVVLGQGASEQYF. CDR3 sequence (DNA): TGTGCCAGCAGCTTAGTTGTACTGGGCCAGGGGGCGAGTGAGCAGTACTTC.

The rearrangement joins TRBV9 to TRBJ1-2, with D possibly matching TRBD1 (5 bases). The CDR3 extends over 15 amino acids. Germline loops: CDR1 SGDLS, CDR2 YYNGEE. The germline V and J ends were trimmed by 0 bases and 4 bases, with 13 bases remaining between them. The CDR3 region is CASSVDVGGSYGYTF. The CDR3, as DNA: TGTGCCAGCAGCGTAGATGTCGGGGGAAGCTATGGCTACACCTTC.

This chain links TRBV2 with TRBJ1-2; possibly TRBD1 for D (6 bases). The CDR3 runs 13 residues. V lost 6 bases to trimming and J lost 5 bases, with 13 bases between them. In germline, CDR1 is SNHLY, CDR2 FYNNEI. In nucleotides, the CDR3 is TGTGCCAGCAGCCGGACAGCTTTATATGGCTACACCTTC. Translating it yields CASSRTALYGYTF.

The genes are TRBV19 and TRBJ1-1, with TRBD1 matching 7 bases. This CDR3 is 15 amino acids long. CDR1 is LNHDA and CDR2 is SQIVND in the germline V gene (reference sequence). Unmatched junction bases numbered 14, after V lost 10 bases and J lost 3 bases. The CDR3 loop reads CATLDERGPDTEAFF. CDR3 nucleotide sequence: TGTGCCACCCTCGATGAGAGGGGGCCGGACACTGAAGCTTTCTTT.

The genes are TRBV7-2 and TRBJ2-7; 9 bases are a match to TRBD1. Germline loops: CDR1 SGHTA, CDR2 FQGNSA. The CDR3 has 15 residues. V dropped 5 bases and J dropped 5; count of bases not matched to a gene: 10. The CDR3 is CASSQTGGSFNEQYF. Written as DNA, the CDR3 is TGTGCCAGCAGCCAAACAGGGGGCTCTTTCAACGAGCAGTACTTC.

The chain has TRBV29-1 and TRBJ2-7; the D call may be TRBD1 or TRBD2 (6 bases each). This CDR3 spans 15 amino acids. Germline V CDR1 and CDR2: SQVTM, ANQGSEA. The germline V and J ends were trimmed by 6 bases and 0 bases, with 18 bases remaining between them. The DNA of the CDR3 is TGCAGCGTCCTGGTAGGGGGGCGAAGCTCCTACGAGCAGTACTTC. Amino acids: CSVLVGGRSSYEQYF.

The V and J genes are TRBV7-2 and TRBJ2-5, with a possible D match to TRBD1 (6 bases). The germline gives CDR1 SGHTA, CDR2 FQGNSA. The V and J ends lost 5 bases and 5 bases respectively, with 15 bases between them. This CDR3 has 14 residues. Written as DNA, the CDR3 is TGTGCCAGCAGCCGACAGGCTAGGGGGGAGACCCAGTACTTC. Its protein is CASSRQARGETQYF.

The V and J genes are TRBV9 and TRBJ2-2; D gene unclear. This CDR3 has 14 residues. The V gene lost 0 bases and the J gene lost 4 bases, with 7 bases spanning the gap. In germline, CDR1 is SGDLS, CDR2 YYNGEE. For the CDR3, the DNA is TGTGCCAGCAGCGTAGATCGGTTCACCGGGGAGCTGTTTTTT. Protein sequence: CASSVDRFTGELFF.

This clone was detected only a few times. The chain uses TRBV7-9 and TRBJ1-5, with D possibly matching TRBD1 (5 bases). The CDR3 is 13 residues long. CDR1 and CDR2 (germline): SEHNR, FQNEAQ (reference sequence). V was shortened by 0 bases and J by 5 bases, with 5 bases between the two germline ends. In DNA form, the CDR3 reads TGTGCCAGCAGCTTAGCGACAGATCAGCCCCAGCATTTT. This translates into CASSLATDQPQHF.

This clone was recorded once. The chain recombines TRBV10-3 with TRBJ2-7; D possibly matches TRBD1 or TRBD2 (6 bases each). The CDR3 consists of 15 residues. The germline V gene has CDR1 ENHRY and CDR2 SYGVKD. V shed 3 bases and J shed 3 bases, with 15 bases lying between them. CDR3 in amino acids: CAISDWDGGGYEQYF. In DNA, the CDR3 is TGTGCCATCAGTGATTGGGACGGAGGGGGCTACGAGCAGTACTTC.

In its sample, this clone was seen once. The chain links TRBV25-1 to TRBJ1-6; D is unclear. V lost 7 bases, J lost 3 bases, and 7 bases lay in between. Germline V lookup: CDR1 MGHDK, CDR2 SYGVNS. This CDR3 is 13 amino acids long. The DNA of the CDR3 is TGTGCCAGCACAGGCGGCTATAATTCACCCCTCCACTTT. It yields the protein CASTGGYNSPLHF. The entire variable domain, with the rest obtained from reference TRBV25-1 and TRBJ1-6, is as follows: EADIYQTPRYLVIGTGKKITLECSQTMGHDKMYWYQQDPGMELHLIHYSYGVNSTEKGDLSSESTVSRIRTEHFPLTLESARPSHTSQYLCASTGGYNSPLHFGNGTRLTVT.

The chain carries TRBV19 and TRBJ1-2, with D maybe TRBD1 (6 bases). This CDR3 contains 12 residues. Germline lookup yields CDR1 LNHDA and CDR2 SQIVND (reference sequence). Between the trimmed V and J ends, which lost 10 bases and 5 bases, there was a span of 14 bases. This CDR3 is CATQGSLYGYTF. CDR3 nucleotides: TGTGCCACACAGGGATCCCTATATGGCTACACCTTC.

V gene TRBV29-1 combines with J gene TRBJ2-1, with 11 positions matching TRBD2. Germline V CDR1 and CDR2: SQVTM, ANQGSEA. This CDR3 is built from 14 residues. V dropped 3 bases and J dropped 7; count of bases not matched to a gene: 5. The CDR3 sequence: CSVDRGLAANEQFF. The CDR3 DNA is TGCAGCGTTGATAGGGGACTAGCGGCAAATGAGCAGTTCTTC.

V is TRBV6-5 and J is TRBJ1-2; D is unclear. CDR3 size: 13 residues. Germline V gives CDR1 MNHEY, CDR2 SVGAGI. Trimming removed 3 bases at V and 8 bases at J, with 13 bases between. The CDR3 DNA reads TGTGCCAGCAGTTATAGTCGTAACGCAGGCTACACCTTC. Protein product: CASSYSRNAGYTF.

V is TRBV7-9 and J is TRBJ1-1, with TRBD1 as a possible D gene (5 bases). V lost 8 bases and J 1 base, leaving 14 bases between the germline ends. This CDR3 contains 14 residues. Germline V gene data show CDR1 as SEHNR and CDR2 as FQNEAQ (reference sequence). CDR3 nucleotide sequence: TGTGCCAGCTCCCTCGGGGGGGGGAACACTGAAGCTTTCTTT. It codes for CASSLGGGNTEAFF.

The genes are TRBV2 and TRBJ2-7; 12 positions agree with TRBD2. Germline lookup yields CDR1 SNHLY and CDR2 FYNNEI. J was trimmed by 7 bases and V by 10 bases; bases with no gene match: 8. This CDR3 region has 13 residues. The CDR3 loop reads CAKSTSGSREQYF. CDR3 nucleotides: TGTGCCAAATCGACTAGCGGGAGCCGTGAGCAGTACTTC.

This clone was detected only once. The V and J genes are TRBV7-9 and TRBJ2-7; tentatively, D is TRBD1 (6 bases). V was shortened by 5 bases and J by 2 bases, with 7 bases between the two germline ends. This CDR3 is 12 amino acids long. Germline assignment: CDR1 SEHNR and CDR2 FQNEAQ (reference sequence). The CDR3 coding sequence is TGTGCCAGCAGCCAGGGGACCTACGAGCAGTACTTC. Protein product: CASSQGTYEQYF.

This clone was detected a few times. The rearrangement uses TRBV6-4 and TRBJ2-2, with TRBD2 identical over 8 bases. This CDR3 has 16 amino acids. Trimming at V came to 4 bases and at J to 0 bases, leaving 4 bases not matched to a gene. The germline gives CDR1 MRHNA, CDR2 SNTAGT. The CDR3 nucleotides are TGTGCCAGCAGTGCACTAGCGGACCCGAACACCGGGGAGCTGTTTTTT. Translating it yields CASSALADPNTGELFF.

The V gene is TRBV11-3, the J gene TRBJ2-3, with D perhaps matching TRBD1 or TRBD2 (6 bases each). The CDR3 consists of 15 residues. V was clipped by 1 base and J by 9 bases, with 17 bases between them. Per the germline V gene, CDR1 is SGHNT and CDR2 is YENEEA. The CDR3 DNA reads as TGTGCCAGCAGCTTAGGGAGGGGGAGCGCGGTAACGCAGTATTTT. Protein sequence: CASSLGRGSAVTQYF. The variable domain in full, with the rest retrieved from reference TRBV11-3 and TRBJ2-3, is EAGVVQSPRYKIIEKKQPVAFWCNPISGHNTLYWYLQNLGQGPELLIRYENEEAVDDSQLPKDRFSAERLKGVDSTLKIQPAELGDSAVYLCASSLGRGSAVTQYFGPGTRLTVL.

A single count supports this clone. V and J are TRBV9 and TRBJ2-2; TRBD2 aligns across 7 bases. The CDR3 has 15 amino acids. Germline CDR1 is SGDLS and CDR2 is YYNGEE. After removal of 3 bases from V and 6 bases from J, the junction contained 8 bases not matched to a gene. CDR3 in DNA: TGTGCCAGCAGCGAGTTAGGGACTACGCCCGGGGAGCTGTTTTTT. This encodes CASSELGTTPGELFF.

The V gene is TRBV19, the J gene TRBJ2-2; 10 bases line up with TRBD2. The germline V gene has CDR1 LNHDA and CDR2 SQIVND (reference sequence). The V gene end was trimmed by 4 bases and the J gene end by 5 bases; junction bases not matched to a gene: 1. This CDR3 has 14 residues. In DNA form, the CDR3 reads TGTGCCAGTAGTAAAGCGGGGGGGACCGGGGAGCTGTTTTTT. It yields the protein CASSKAGGTGELFF.

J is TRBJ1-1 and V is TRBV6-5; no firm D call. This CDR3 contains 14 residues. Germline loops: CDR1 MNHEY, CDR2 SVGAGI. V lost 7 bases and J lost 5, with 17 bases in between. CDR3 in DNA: TGTGCCAGCACACTGGACCCATTGGGTACTGAAGCTTTCTTT. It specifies CASTLDPLGTEAFF.

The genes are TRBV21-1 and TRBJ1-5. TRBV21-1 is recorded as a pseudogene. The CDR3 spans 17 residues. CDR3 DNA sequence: TGTGCCAGCAGCAAAGTCGTTGAGCTTTGGGGAGATCAGCCCCAGCATTTT. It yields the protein CASSKVVELWGDQPQHF.

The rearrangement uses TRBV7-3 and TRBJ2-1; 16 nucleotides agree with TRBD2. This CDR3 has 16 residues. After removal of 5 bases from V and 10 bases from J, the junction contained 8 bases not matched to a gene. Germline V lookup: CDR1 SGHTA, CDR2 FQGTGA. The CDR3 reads CASSPGTSGRAGEQFF. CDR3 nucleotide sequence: TGTGCCAGCAGCCCGGGGACTAGCGGGAGGGCCGGGGAGCAGTTCTTC.

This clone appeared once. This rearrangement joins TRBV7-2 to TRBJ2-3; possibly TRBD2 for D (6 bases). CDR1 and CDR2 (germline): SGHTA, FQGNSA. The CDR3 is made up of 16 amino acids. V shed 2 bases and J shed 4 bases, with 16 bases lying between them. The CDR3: CASSLQGLAYSDTQYF. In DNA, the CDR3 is TGTGCCAGCAGCTTACAGGGACTGGCCTATTCAGATACGCAGTATTTT.